This TCR beta chain came from a study of brain T cells in children with intractable seizures. Findings of the study overall: Viral specificity was inferred only from CDR3 similarity; HCMV serostatus was unknown.

TCRdb keeps only in-frame clones here, not all; method: immunoSEQ multiplex PCR. This repertoire shows fewer than 80,000 clones, around 96% found once; its top ten account for approximately 0.37%. For this clone: Its specificity is unknown.

The clonotype comes from a boy younger than two with focal cortical dysplasia and intractable seizures. The sample was peripheral blood, taken at surgery.

CDR3 region: CASSYTRQGSYTF. The CDR3 DNA follows: TGTGCCAGCAGTTACACGAGACAGGGAAGCTACACCTTC. The chain recombines TRBV6-6 with TRBJ1-2, with 7 bases matching TRBD1. In germline, CDR1 is MNHNY, CDR2 SVGAGI (reference sequence). This CDR3 contains 13 residues. The trim removed 2 bases at V and 9 bases at J, leaving 6 bases unmatched.